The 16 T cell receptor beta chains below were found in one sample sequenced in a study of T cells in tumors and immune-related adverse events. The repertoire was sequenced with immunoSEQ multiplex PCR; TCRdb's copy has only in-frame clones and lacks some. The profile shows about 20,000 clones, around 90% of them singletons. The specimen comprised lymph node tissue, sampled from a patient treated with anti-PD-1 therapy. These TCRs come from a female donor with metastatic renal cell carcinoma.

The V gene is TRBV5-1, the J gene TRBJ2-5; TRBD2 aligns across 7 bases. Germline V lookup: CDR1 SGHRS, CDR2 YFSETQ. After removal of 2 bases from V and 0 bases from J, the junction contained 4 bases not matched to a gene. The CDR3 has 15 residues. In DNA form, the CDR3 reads TGCGCCAGCAGCTTCCTAGCGGAGGACCAAGAGACCCAGTACTTC. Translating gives CASSFLAEDQETQYF.

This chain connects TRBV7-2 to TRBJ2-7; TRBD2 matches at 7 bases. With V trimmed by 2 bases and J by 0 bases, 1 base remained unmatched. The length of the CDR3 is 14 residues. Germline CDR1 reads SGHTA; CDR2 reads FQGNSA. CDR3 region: CASSLTGGSYEQYF. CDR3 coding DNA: TGTGCCAGCAGCTTAACGGGGGGCTCCTACGAGCAGTACTTC.

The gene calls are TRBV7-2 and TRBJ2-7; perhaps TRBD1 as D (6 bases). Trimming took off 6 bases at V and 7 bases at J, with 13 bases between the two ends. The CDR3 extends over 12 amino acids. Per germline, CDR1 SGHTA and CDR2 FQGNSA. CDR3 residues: CASSPQGWEQYF. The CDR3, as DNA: TGTGCCAGCAGTCCACAGGGCTGGGAGCAGTACTTC.

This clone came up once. The CDR3 reads CASSQGAGTYEQYF. The CDR3 DNA sequence: TGCGCCAGCAGCCAAGGGGCGGGTACCTACGAGCAGTACTTC. This chain uses TRBV4-1 with TRBJ2-7, with D perhaps TRBD2 (5 bases). The germline CDR1 and CDR2 sequences are MGHRA and YSYEKL. This CDR3 is 14 amino acids long. V shed 1 base and J shed 2 bases, with 9 bases lying between them.

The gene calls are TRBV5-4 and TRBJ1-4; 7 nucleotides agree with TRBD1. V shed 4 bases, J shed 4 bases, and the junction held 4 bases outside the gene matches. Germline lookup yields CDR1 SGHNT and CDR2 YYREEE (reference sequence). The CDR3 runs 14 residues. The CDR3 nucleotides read TGTGCCAGCAGCCAAGGGGGCTTTAATGAAAAACTGTTTTTT. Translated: CASSQGGFNEKLFF.

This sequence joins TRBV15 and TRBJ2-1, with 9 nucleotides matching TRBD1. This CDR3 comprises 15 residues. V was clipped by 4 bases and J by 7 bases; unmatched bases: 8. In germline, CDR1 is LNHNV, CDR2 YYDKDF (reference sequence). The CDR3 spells CATSTGRDRVNEQFF. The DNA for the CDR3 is TGTGCCACCAGCACCGGCCGGGACAGGGTGAATGAGCAGTTCTTC.

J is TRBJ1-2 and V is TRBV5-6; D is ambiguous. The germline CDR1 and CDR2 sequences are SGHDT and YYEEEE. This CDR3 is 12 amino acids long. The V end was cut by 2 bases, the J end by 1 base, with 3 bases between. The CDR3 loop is CASSLSNYGYTF. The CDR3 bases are TGTGCCAGCAGCTTAAGTAACTATGGCTACACCTTC. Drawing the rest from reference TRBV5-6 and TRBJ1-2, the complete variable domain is DAGVTQSPTHLIKTRGQQVTLRCSPKSGHDTVSWYQQALGQGPQFIFQYYEEEERQRGNFPDRFSGHQFPNYSSELNVNALLLGDSALYLCASSLSNYGYTFGSGTRLTVV.

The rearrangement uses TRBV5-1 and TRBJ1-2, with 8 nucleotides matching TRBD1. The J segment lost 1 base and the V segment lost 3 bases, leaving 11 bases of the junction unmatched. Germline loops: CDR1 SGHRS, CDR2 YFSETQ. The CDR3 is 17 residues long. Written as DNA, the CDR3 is TGCGCCAGCAGCTCTTGGTCGGGACAGGCCAATAACTATGGCTACACCTTC. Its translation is CASSSWSGQANNYGYTF.

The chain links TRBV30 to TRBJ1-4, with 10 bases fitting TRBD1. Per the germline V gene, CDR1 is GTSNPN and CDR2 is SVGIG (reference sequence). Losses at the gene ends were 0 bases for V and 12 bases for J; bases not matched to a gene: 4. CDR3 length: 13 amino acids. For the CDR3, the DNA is TGTGCCTGGAGTGTCCAAGGGACAGGGGAACTGTTTTTT. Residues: CAWSVQGTGELFF.

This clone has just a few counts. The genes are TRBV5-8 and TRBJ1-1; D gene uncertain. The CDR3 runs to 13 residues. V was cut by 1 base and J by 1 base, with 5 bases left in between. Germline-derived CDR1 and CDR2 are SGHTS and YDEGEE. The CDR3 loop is CASSLSKNTEAFF. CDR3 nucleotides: TGTGCCAGCAGCTTGTCCAAGAACACTGAAGCTTTCTTT.

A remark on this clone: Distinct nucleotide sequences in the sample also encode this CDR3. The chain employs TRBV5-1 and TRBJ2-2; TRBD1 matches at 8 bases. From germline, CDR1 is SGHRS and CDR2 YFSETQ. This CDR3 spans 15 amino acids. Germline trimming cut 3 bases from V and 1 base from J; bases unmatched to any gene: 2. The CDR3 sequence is CASSSGQVNTGELFF. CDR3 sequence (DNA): TGCGCCAGCAGCTCGGGACAGGTGAACACCGGGGAGCTGTTTTTT. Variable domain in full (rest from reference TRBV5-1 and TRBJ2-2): KAGVTQTPRYLIKTRGQQVTLSCSPISGHRSVSWYQQTPGQGLQFLFEYFSETQRNKGNFPGRFSGRQFSNSRSEMNVSTLELGDSALYLCASSSGQVNTGELFFGEGSRLTVL.

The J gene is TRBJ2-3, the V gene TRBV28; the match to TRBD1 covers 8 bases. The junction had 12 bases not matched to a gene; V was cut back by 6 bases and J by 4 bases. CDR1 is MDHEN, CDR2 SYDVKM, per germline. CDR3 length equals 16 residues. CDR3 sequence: CASRNLGAGGADTQYF. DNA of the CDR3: TGTGCCAGCAGAAATTTAGGGGCAGGGGGCGCAGATACGCAGTATTTT.

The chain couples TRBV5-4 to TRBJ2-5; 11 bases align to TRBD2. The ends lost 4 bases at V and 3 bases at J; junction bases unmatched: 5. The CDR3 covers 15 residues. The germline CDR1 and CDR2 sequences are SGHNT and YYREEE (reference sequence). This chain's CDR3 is CASSRNSGGEETQYF. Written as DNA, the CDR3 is TGTGCCAGCAGCCGAAATAGCGGGGGGGAAGAGACCCAGTACTTC.

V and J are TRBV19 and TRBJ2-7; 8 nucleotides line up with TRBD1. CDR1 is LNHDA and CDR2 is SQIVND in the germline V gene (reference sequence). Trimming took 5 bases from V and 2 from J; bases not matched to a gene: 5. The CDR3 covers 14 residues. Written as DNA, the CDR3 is TGTGCCAGTAGTCCCGGGACAGGTGCCTACGAGCAGTACTTC. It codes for CASSPGTGAYEQYF.

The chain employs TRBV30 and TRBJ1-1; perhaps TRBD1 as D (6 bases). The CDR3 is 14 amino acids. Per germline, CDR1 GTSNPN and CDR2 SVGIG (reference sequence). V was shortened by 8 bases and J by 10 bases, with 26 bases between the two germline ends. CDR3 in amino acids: CAVGRDRPNGVAFF. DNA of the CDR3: TGTGCCGTTGGCCGAGACAGGCCCAACGGCGTAGCTTTCTTT.

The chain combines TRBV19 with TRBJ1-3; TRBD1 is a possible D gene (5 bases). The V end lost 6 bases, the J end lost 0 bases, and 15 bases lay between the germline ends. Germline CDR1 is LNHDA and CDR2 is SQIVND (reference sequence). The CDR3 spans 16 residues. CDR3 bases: TGTGCCAGTAGCCGGGACCGTCAAAGCTCTGGAAACACCATATATTTT. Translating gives CASSRDRQSSGNTIYF. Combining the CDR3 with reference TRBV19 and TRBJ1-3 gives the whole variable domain DGGITQSPKYLFRKEGQNVTLSCEQNLNHDAMYWYRQDPGQGLRLIYYSQIVNDFQKGDIAEGYSVSREKKESFPLTVTSAQKNPTAFYLCASSRDRQSSGNTIYFGEGSWLTVV.